Presented here are 13 T cell receptor beta chains from one specimen sequenced in a study of response to subunit inactivated influenza vaccine. A single record per CDR3 protein comes from TCRdb applying MiXCR to the RT-PCR reads. The top ten clones hold about 9.3% of a sample with 300,000 to 350,000 distinct CDR3 sequences, around 22% of them seen once. The sequencing used PBMCs from blood, collected roughly 20 months after vaccination. Receptors originate from a man aged 50 to 75 who received an inactivated influenza vaccine.

This clonotype was picked up many times. The genes are TRBV5-1 and TRBJ2-3; 9 positions match TRBD2. The CDR3 loop spans 14 amino acids. CDR1 and CDR2 from the germline V gene are SGHRS and YFSETQ. CDR3 in DNA: TGCGCTACCGCGGCGGGGGGGAGCACAGATACGCAGTATTTT. Translation gives CATAAGGSTDTQYF.

This clonotype occurred a few times. This sequence joins TRBV6-2 or TRBV6-3 and TRBJ1-6; D is ambiguous. The CDR3 has 16 residues. V was cut by 4 bases and J by 10 bases, with 20 bases left in between. Germline V gene lookup returns CDR1 MNHEY and CDR2 SVGEGT. This CDR3 is CASSFADGRRLSPLHF. DNA for the CDR3: TGTGCCAGCAGTTTCGCGGACGGACGGCGGTTGTCACCCCTCCACTTT.

This clonotype was seen a few times. The chain links TRBV20-1 to TRBJ1-5, with 7 bases aligning to TRBD1. This CDR3 is 15 amino acids long. V trimming: 1 base; J trimming: 6 bases; junction bases outside the gene matches: 9. Germline lookup yields CDR1 DFQATT and CDR2 SNEGSKA (reference sequence). The CDR3 region has the DNA TGCAGTGCTAGAGTGTATGAGGGGGCCGGTCAGCCCCAGCATTTT. This sequence encodes CSARVYEGAGQPQHF.

The genes are TRBV2 and TRBJ1-5; 8 bases align to TRBD1. Trimming cost V 8 bases and J 9 bases; bases outside gene matches: 6. Germline CDR1 SNHLY, CDR2 FYNNEI. CDR3 size: 12 residues. This CDR3 is CASGTGIGPQHF. The CDR3 coding sequence is TGTGCCAGCGGGACAGGCATAGGGCCCCAGCATTTT. The whole variable domain, remainder taken from reference TRBV2 and TRBJ1-5, is EPEVTQTPSHQVTQMGQEVILRCVPISNHLYFYWYRQILGQKVEFLVSFYNNEISEKSEIFDDQFSVERPDGSNFTLKIRSTKLEDSAMYFCASGTGIGPQHFGDGTRLSIL.

The J gene is TRBJ1-4, the V gene TRBV20-1; D is unclear. The V end lost 5 bases, the J end lost 7 bases, and 14 bases lay between the germline ends. Germline assignment: CDR1 DFQATT and CDR2 SNEGSKA (reference sequence). CDR3 length equals 13 residues. The CDR3 region is CSARSEQSEKLFF. The DNA of the CDR3 is TGCAGTGCTCGTTCGGAACAGAGTGAAAAACTGTTTTTT.

The gene calls are TRBV20-1 and TRBJ2-2; D gene uncertain. The germline V and J ends were trimmed by 2 bases and 0 bases, with 16 bases remaining between them. Germline V lookup: CDR1 DFQATT, CDR2 SNEGSKA (reference sequence). This CDR3 has 17 residues. The CDR3: CSARKRLGRANTGELFF. CDR3 in DNA: TGCAGTGCTAGAAAACGCCTTGGGCGAGCGAACACCGGGGAGCTGTTTTTT.

The rearrangement joins TRBV20-1 to TRBJ1-2, with D possibly TRBD1 on 6 matching bases. The CDR3 contains 15 residues. The germline gives CDR1 DFQATT, CDR2 SNEGSKA (reference sequence). Trimming removed 3 bases from V and 2 bases from J, with 16 bases in between. CDR3 in amino acids: CSASKAGTRNYGYTF. DNA for the CDR3: TGCAGTGCTAGTAAGGCCGGGACACGCAACTATGGCTACACCTTC.

In its sample, this clonotype was seen a few times. The genes are TRBV6-2 or TRBV6-3 and TRBJ1-2, with a weak D call TRBD1 (5 bases). From germline, CDR1 is MNHEY and CDR2 SVGEGT. V was pared by 7 bases and J by 4 bases, with 19 bases between. The CDR3 runs 15 residues. The DNA for the CDR3 is TGTGCCAGCAATGTACCGGGACTACAAGGCTATGGCTACACCTTC. Its translation is CASNVPGLQGYGYTF.

This clonotype has a count of ten or more. The rearrangement links TRBV28 to TRBJ2-5; 10 bases line up with TRBD2. Germline-derived CDR1 and CDR2 are MDHEN and SYDVKM. This CDR3 has 16 amino acids. With 1 base clipped from V and 6 bases from J, the junction kept 8 bases outside the gene matches. CDR3 in amino acids: CASSLSPSGSRKTQYF. CDR3 in DNA: TGTGCCAGCAGTTTATCCCCTAGCGGGAGCAGAAAGACCCAGTACTTC.

This clonotype was seen a few times. The J gene is TRBJ1-3, the V gene TRBV4-1; D is unresolved. The V and J ends lost 0 bases and 0 bases respectively, with 9 bases between them. Germline CDR1 and CDR2: MGHRA and YSYEKL. The CDR3 totals 16 residues. In DNA form, the CDR3 reads TGCGCCAGCAGCCAAGAGCCGATTATCTCTGGAAACACCATATATTTT. Translating it yields CASSQEPIISGNTIYF.

The rearrangement joins TRBV5-1 to TRBJ2-2; 10 bases are shared with TRBD2. From germline, CDR1 is SGHRS and CDR2 YFSETQ. The ends lost 3 bases at V and 1 base at J; junction bases unmatched: 3. This CDR3 has 16 residues. This chain's CDR3 is CASSWTSGLNTGELFF. CDR3 bases: TGCGCCAGCAGCTGGACTAGCGGCTTGAACACCGGGGAGCTGTTTTTT.

This chain joins TRBV20-1 and TRBJ2-7; D assignment may be TRBD1 or TRBD2 (7 bases each). The V end was cut by 6 bases, the J end by 6 bases, with 18 bases between. CDR1 is DFQATT and CDR2 is SNEGSKA in the germline V gene (reference sequence). The CDR3 is 13 residues long. Written as DNA, the CDR3 is TGCAGTGCCCCAAGACAGGGAGGGTTCGAGCAGTACTTC. Translated, it gives CSAPRQGGFEQYF.

The V call is TRBV27, the J call TRBJ1-5; no clear D. Germline V gene sequence: CDR1 MNHEY, CDR2 SMNVEV (reference sequence). Trimming left V 4 bases short and J 5 bases short, with 21 bases between. There are 17 residues in the CDR3. CDR3 coding DNA: TGTGCCAGCAGTTCGGAACGACTCCTCGGAGAACATCAGCCCCAGCATTTT. Its translation is CASSSERLLGEHQPQHF.